Listed here are 14 T cell receptor beta chains from one sample, sequenced in a study of blood T cell repertoires in COVID-19. Measured with immunoSEQ multiplex PCR; TCRdb has only the in-frame clones, and not every one. The repertoire has approximately 500,000 clones, roughly 90% of them found once; the top ten carry approximately 1.8%. The sample taken for sequencing was PBMCs or T cells enriched from blood (not recorded which). The receptors come from a middle-aged woman who had recovered from COVID-19.

V and J are TRBV7-8 and TRBJ2-4, with TRBD1 identical over 8 bases. This CDR3 comprises 14 residues. Germline V gives CDR1 SGHVS, CDR2 FQNEAQ. The ends lost 3 bases at V and 6 bases at J; junction bases unmatched: 4. The CDR3 protein is CASSFQGAGNIQYF. As DNA, the CDR3 is TGTGCCAGCAGCTTTCAGGGGGCTGGAAACATTCAGTACTTC.

This clone was detected once. The V call is TRBV27, the J call TRBJ2-3; TRBD2 matches at 9 bases. CDR3 length: 19 amino acids. CDR1 and CDR2 from the germline V gene are MNHEY and SMNVEV (reference sequence). V shed 3 bases, J shed 0 bases, and the junction held 13 bases outside the gene matches. The CDR3 sequence: CASSFRVVAGALSTDTQYF. In DNA, the CDR3 is TGTGCCAGCAGTTTCCGAGTGGTAGCGGGAGCCCTTAGCACAGATACGCAGTATTTT.

In this sample, this clone turned up once. V and J are TRBV10-3 and TRBJ1-4; 7 bases align to TRBD1. With V trimmed by 3 bases and J by 5 bases, 6 bases remained unmatched. Germline CDR1 reads ENHRY; CDR2 reads SYGVKD. The CDR3 length is 15 residues. The CDR3 here is CAISDIKTGNEKLFF. The CDR3 DNA is TGTGCCATCAGTGATATTAAGACAGGGAATGAAAAACTGTTTTTT.

The chain couples TRBV7-9 to TRBJ2-3; D perhaps matches TRBD2 (6 bases). V shed 5 bases and J shed 6 bases, with 24 bases lying between them. The CDR3 spans 17 residues. From germline, CDR1 is SEHNR and CDR2 FQNEAQ (reference sequence). CDR3 sequence reads: CASSPPRLGLRADTQYF. In DNA, the CDR3 is TGTGCCAGCAGCCCCCCCAGGCTGGGACTTCGAGCTGATACGCAGTATTTT.

V and J are TRBV9 and TRBJ1-2, with TRBD1 matching 9 bases. CDR3 size: 13 residues. The germline CDR1 and CDR2 sequences are SGDLS and YYNGEE. V shed 4 bases and J 8 bases; nucleotides not matched to a gene: 6. The CDR3 loop is CASSLTGGLGYTF. In DNA form, the CDR3 reads TGTGCCAGCAGCCTTACAGGGGGCTTAGGCTACACCTTC.

This sequence joins TRBV27 and TRBJ1-3; 8 bases line up with TRBD1. CDR3 size: 16 residues. In germline, CDR1 is MNHEY, CDR2 SMNVEV (reference sequence). J gave up 1 base and V 3 bases, and 5 bases lay outside the gene matches. In DNA, the CDR3 is TGTGCCAGCAGTTTGCAGGGGGCAGCTTCTGGAAACACCATATATTTT. It is translated as CASSLQGAASGNTIYF.

The chain uses TRBV18 and TRBJ1-2, with 8 positions matching TRBD1. J was trimmed by 2 bases and V by 6 bases; bases with no gene match: 11. Looked up from germline, CDR1 is KGHSH and CDR2 is LQKENI. The CDR3 sequence is 16 residues long. The CDR3 nucleotides read TGTGCCAGCTCCCCCGCCAGTAACAGGGGGAACTATGGCTACACCTTC. Its protein is CASSPASNRGNYGYTF.

The J gene is TRBJ2-3, the V gene TRBV7-9; 7 bases fit TRBD1. With 5 bases clipped from V and 4 bases from J, the junction kept 9 bases outside the gene matches. The CDR3 totals 15 residues. Germline CDR1 reads SEHNR; CDR2 reads FQNEAQ (reference sequence). The CDR3 here is CASSLQTGLADTQYF. The DNA of the CDR3 is TGTGCCAGCAGCCTTCAGACAGGGTTGGCAGATACGCAGTATTTT.

The chain couples TRBV19 to TRBJ1-4, with TRBD1 identical over 9 bases. The CDR3 is 20 amino acids. In germline, CDR1 is LNHDA, CDR2 SQIVND (reference sequence). After removal of 0 bases from V and 2 bases from J, the junction contained 13 bases not matched to a gene. CDR3 sequence: CASSIEGDRELSWTNEKLFF. Written as DNA, the CDR3 is TGTGCCAGTAGTATAGAAGGGGACAGGGAGTTAAGTTGGACTAATGAAAAACTGTTTTTT.

This chain uses TRBV6-4 with TRBJ2-7, with 7 bases aligning to TRBD2. V trimming: 3 bases; J trimming: 3 bases; junction bases outside the gene matches: 8. Germline CDR1 reads MRHNA; CDR2 reads SNTAGT. The CDR3 has 15 residues. The DNA for the CDR3 is TGTGCCAGCAGTGAAAATGGCGGGAGTTTCTACGAGCAGTACTTC. This gives the protein CASSENGGSFYEQYF.

The DNA of the CDR3 is TGTGCCACCTGGACAGGGGGACTTGGCTACACCTTC. It yields the protein CATWTGGLGYTF. The chain couples TRBV6-5 to TRBJ1-2; 10 bases are a match to TRBD1. The CDR3 length is 12 residues. The trim removed 10 bases at V and 7 bases at J, leaving 6 bases unmatched. CDR1 and CDR2 from the germline V gene are MNHEY and SVGAGI.

The chain carries TRBV9 and TRBJ2-7; possibly TRBD2 for D (6 bases). From germline, CDR1 is SGDLS and CDR2 YYNGEE. Trimming pared 0 bases from V and 0 bases from J, leaving 16 bases between. This CDR3 comprises 17 residues. For the CDR3, the DNA is TGTGCCAGCAGCGTAGATGTTCGGGAGAAACCCTCCTACGAGCAGTACTTC. This encodes CASSVDVREKPSYEQYF.

This clone came up once. The chain uses TRBV19 and TRBJ1-1, with D possibly TRBD1 on 6 matching bases. Trimming removed 2 bases from V and 11 bases from J, with 21 bases in between. This CDR3 spans 15 amino acids. Germline CDR1 is LNHDA and CDR2 is SQIVND (reference sequence). The DNA of the CDR3 is TGTGCCAGTAGTATATCCGCGGGGGGGCCACCGGTTGCTTTCTTT. Amino acid sequence: CASSISAGGPPVAFF.

The genes are TRBV6-5 and TRBJ1-4; no firm D call. This CDR3 is built from 12 residues. Germline-derived CDR1 and CDR2 are MNHEY and SVGAGI. V gave up 8 bases and J gave up 4 bases, with 8 bases separating them. The CDR3 loop reads CASRGDNEKLFF. The CDR3 DNA follows: TGTGCCAGCCGGGGTGATAATGAAAAACTGTTTTTT.